These 25 T cell receptor beta chains share one sample of origin, sequenced in a study of memory CD4+ T cells and cytomegalovirus serostatus. TCRdb keeps only in-frame clones here, not all; method: immunoSEQ multiplex PCR. The sample yields approximately 92,000 clones, about four fifths seen once. The sort gate was single viable CD3+CD4+CD8-CD45RO+ cells for memory CD4+ T cells. Input material: memory CD4+ T cells from blood. The origin of the receptors is an adult in good health and CMV-seropositive.

The chain recombines TRBV27 with TRBJ2-5, with D perhaps matching TRBD2 (5 bases). This CDR3 spans 11 amino acids. V was pared by 6 bases and J by 4 bases, with 6 bases between. Germline CDR1 is MNHEY and CDR2 is SMNVEV (reference sequence). CDR3 loop: CASRRAETQYF. CDR3 DNA sequence: TGTGCCAGCAGGAGGGCAGAGACCCAGTACTTC.

The chain has TRBV2 and TRBJ2-1; D is undetermined. The CDR3 spans 12 residues. The germline gives CDR1 SNHLY, CDR2 FYNNEI. With 2 bases removed from V and 7 bases from J, the gap between germline ends came to 6 bases. CDR3 sequence (DNA): TGTGCCAGCAGTGAAACCCGGAATGAGCAGTTCTTC. It is translated as CASSETRNEQFF.

The V call is TRBV29-1, the J call TRBJ1-2, with D tentatively TRBD1 (5 bases). Germline CDR1 and CDR2: SQVTM and ANQGSEA. V was shortened by 1 base and J by 9 bases, with 18 bases between the two germline ends. The CDR3 loop spans 14 amino acids. The CDR3 loop is CSVEGSRDGDRYTF. CDR3 DNA: TGCAGCGTTGAAGGATCCCGGGACGGAGATCGCTACACCTTC.

This chain links TRBV11-2 with TRBJ2-1; 9 positions agree with TRBD2. J gave up 1 base and V 3 bases, and 7 bases lay outside the gene matches. The germline gives CDR1 SGHAT, CDR2 FQNNGV. This CDR3 is 17 amino acids long. The chain's CDR3 is CASSFPGLATSYNEQFF. The CDR3 DNA is TGTGCCAGCAGCTTTCCTGGACTAGCGACGTCCTACAATGAGCAGTTCTTC. The full variable domain, in which reference TRBV11-2 and TRBJ2-1 provide the parts outside the CDR3, is EAGVAQSPRYKIIEKRQSVAFWCNPISGHATLYWYQQILGQGPKLLIQFQNNGVVDDSQLPKDRFSAERLKGVDSTLKIQPAKLEDSAVYLCASSFPGLATSYNEQFFGPGTRLTVL.

The V call is TRBV28, the J call TRBJ1-4; D remains ambiguous. The CDR3 runs 14 residues. CDR1 is MDHEN and CDR2 is SYDVKM in the germline V gene. Trimming stripped 5 bases from V and 3 bases from J, with 10 bases between. CDR3 in amino acids: CASSRVGANEKLFF. The CDR3 DNA is TGTGCCAGCAGTCGGGTCGGTGCTAATGAAAAACTGTTTTTT.

The rearrangement uses TRBV4-1 and TRBJ1-1, with 8 bases identical to TRBD1. After removal of 4 bases from V and 6 bases from J, the junction contained 7 bases not matched to a gene. This CDR3 contains 14 residues. Looked up from germline, CDR1 is MGHRA and CDR2 is YSYEKL. CDR3 nucleotide sequence: TGCGCCAGCAGCCTCGGACAGGGAGCCGCTGAAGCTTTCTTT. Protein product: CASSLGQGAAEAFF.

V gene TRBV6-5 combines with J gene TRBJ2-4, with unresolved D. CDR1 MNHEY and CDR2 SVGAGI come from the germline V gene. The CDR3 is made up of 15 amino acids. V gave up 6 bases and J gave up 1 base, with 13 bases separating them. CDR3 amino acids: CASSRDGVAKNIQYF. The CDR3 nucleotides read TGTGCCAGCAGCCGAGATGGGGTCGCCAAAAACATTCAGTACTTC.

The CDR3 DNA follows: TGTGCCTGGAGTTTGTGGGATGGCTACACCTTC. This sequence encodes CAWSLWDGYTF. The chain links TRBV30 to TRBJ1-2, with D hard to call. Germline V gene data show CDR1 as GTSNPN and CDR2 as SVGIG (reference sequence). The V end lost 2 bases, the J end lost 6 bases, and 7 bases lay between the germline ends. This CDR3 has 11 amino acids.

The chain uses TRBV10-3 and TRBJ2-1; D possibly corresponds to TRBD2 (6 bases). Germline V CDR1 and CDR2: ENHRY, SYGVKD. Trimming removed 8 bases from V and 3 bases from J, with 11 bases in between. The CDR3 runs to 13 residues. For the CDR3, the DNA is TGTGCCATCGTAGCGGCGGGCTACAATGAGCAGTTCTTC. Translating it yields CAIVAAGYNEQFF.

This rearrangement joins TRBV11-2 to TRBJ2-7, with D unclear. Germline V gene lookup returns CDR1 SGHAT and CDR2 FQNNGV. The length of the CDR3 is 14 residues. Between the trimmed V and J ends, which lost 0 bases and 3 bases, there was a span of 9 bases. The CDR3 protein is CASSLDQQYYEQYF. In nucleotides, the CDR3 is TGTGCCAGCAGCTTAGATCAACAGTACTACGAGCAGTACTTC.

The rearrangement links TRBV5-1 to TRBJ2-5; no reliable D call. The V end was cut by 0 bases, the J end by 2 bases, with 8 bases between. Germline values: CDR1 SGHRS, CDR2 YFSETQ. The CDR3 has 14 residues. In DNA form, the CDR3 reads TGCGCCAGCAGCTTGGTTGGGTTTCAAGAGACCCAGTACTTC. It translates to CASSLVGFQETQYF.

This chain connects TRBV11-1 to TRBJ2-7; D gene ambiguous. V lost 5 bases and J lost 9, with 17 bases in between. Germline lookup yields CDR1 SGHAT and CDR2 FQDESV (reference sequence). The CDR3 runs 13 residues. For the CDR3, the DNA is TGTGCCAGCAGCCCAGGAACTATTACGGGGCAGTACTTC. This sequence encodes CASSPGTITGQYF.

The V gene is TRBV18, the J gene TRBJ2-1, with 10 positions matching TRBD2. J lost 1 base, V lost 3 bases, and 9 bases had no gene match. This CDR3 contains 18 residues. Germline lookup yields CDR1 KGHSH and CDR2 LQKENI. The CDR3 sequence is CASSPLTTSGVSYNEQFF. In nucleotides, the CDR3 is TGTGCCAGCTCACCCCTGACTACTAGCGGGGTTTCCTACAATGAGCAGTTCTTC.

The V gene is TRBV28, the J gene TRBJ1-1; the D is unclear. The CDR3 totals 17 residues. Germline V gene data show CDR1 as MDHEN and CDR2 as SYDVKM. V shed 2 bases and J shed 7 bases, with 23 bases lying between them. CDR3 loop: CASSLAPGVTGSLEAFF. CDR3 nucleotide sequence: TGTGCCAGCAGTTTAGCTCCCGGGGTAACGGGCTCTCTTGAAGCTTTCTTT.

This clone turned up a few times. V and J are TRBV30 and TRBJ1-1; D unresolved. Germline lookup yields CDR1 GTSNPN and CDR2 SVGIG (reference sequence). The CDR3 covers 13 residues. Trimming left V 2 bases short and J 6 bases short, with 13 bases between. CDR3 protein: CAWSIGRRAEAFF. CDR3 nucleotide sequence: TGTGCCTGGAGTATTGGGAGGCGCGCTGAAGCTTTCTTT.

This clone has a handful of counts. The rearrangement links TRBV19 to TRBJ1-2; D gene unclear. CDR3 length: 16 residues. CDR1 is LNHDA and CDR2 is SQIVND in the germline V gene (reference sequence). V shed 6 bases and J shed 3 bases, with 20 bases lying between them. The CDR3 nucleotides are TGTGCCAGTAGCCGCCCGACGGAGATTCTAGACTATGGCTACACCTTC. Translated: CASSRPTEILDYGYTF.

CDR3 sequence reads: CASSPPPGIDTQYF. In DNA, the CDR3 is TGTGCCAGCAGCCCTCCTCCCGGTATAGATACGCAGTATTTT. The chain uses TRBV11-2 and TRBJ2-3; D is undetermined. The CDR3 covers 14 residues. Trimming removed 5 bases at V and 5 bases at J, with 14 bases between. Germline assignment: CDR1 SGHAT and CDR2 FQNNGV.

The chain combines TRBV29-1 with TRBJ2-2; D is unclear. The germline CDR1 and CDR2 sequences are SQVTM and ANQGSEA. The V end lost 3 bases, the J end lost 4 bases, and 18 bases lay between the germline ends. CDR3 length equals 16 residues. CDR3: CSVEGLRGRGTGELFF. As DNA, the CDR3 is TGCAGCGTTGAGGGCCTCCGAGGTCGTGGCACCGGGGAGCTGTTTTTT.

The rearrangement uses TRBV6-1 and TRBJ2-3; possible D gene TRBD2, 5 bases. CDR3 length: 14 residues. From germline, CDR1 is MNHNS and CDR2 SASEGT. Trimming pared 7 bases from V and 4 bases from J, leaving 15 bases between. CDR3 nucleotides: TGTGCCAGCATGGGAGTGGGCGGCCCAGATACGCAGTATTTT. Protein product: CASMGVGGPDTQYF.

To note about this clone: Additional DNA sequences in this sample encode the identical CDR3. V is TRBV5-6 and J is TRBJ1-2; no clear D. This CDR3 has 13 residues. Trimming pared 0 bases from V and 13 bases from J, leaving 16 bases between. Germline V gene lookup returns CDR1 SGHDT and CDR2 YYEEEE. The CDR3 bases are TGTGCCAGCAGCTTGGATGACAAGGCTCGCTTCACCTTC. It codes for CASSLDDKARFTF.

This clone was observed a handful of times. The chain links TRBV19 to TRBJ1-2, with D perhaps matching TRBD1 (6 bases). Trimming took 5 bases from V and 8 from J, leaving 9 bases between them. Germline CDR1 reads LNHDA; CDR2 reads SQIVND (reference sequence). The CDR3 extends over 11 amino acids. CDR3 DNA: TGTGCCAGTAGTTTCGGACAGGGCTACACCTTC. Translated: CASSFGQGYTF.

The rearrangement links TRBV7-8 to TRBJ1-1; 7 bases map to TRBD1. From germline, CDR1 is SGHVS and CDR2 FQNEAQ. The CDR3 runs 16 residues. J was trimmed by 4 bases and V by 5 bases; bases with no gene match: 13. The CDR3, as DNA: TGTGCCAGCAGCATTAGGGACAGTTGGAGCGGCACTGAAGCTTTCTTT. It yields the protein CASSIRDSWSGTEAFF.

This rearrangement joins TRBV7-3 to TRBJ2-5; tentative D call: TRBD2 (6 bases). Germline V gene sequence: CDR1 SGHTA, CDR2 FQGTGA. This CDR3 has 13 residues. Trimming removed 4 bases from V and 1 base from J, with 7 bases in between. Written as DNA, the CDR3 is TGTGCCAGCAGCTCCGGGGGCCAAGAGACCCAGTACTTC. The encoded protein is CASSSGGQETQYF.

This CDR3 is CASIGQSGEQYF. For the CDR3, the DNA is TGTGCCAGCATCGGACAATCCGGCGAGCAGTACTTC. V gene TRBV2 combines with J gene TRBJ2-7, with a weak D call TRBD1 (5 bases). Germline V CDR1 and CDR2: SNHLY, FYNNEI. CDR3 length: 12 residues. V lost 7 bases, J lost 6 bases, and 13 bases lay in between.

CDR3 protein: CASSTRAGNQPQHF. The CDR3 DNA follows: TGTGCCAGTAGTACCAGGGCGGGCAATCAGCCCCAGCATTTT. The chain recombines TRBV19 with TRBJ1-5; perhaps TRBD1 as D (5 bases). CDR3 length: 14 residues. Per germline, CDR1 LNHDA and CDR2 SQIVND (reference sequence). V lost 4 bases, J lost 2 bases, and 9 bases lay in between. Full variable domain (outside the CDR3, taken from reference TRBV19 and TRBJ1-5): DGGITQSPKYLFRKEGQNVTLSCEQNLNHDAMYWYRQDPGQGLRLIYYSQIVNDFQKGDIAEGYSVSREKKESFPLTVTSAQKNPTAFYLCASSTRAGNQPQHFGDGTRLSIL.